This TCR beta chain is drawn from a study of Ad26.COV2.S vaccination and SARS-CoV-2 variants. The overall study: Into the muscle, Ad26.COV2.S was dosed once or twice, 56 days apart. Whole-study results and caveats: While placebo recipients had lower spike-specific TCR breadth, vaccine recipients had more. Once vaccination had occurred, spike-specific CD8+ and CD4+ T cell responses reportedly showed substantial breadth.

Sample treatment: 15 to 20 received Ad26.COV2.S at low or high dose, single or two shots; roughly five received placebo; per-sample allocation not given. Day 63 after the first vaccine or placebo injection was the time point for sampling. Aged 18-55 years, donor was enrolled in Boston in 2020. This CDR3 comprises 14 residues. The germline V gene has CDR1 SGHNT and CDR2 YYREEE (reference sequence). Trimming cost V 4 bases and J 3 bases, with 14 bases left between them. Points on this clone: The antigen remains unidentified.

The protocol was immunoSEQ multiplex PCR, while the TCRdb copy is restricted to in-frame clones and leaves out a portion. The sample includes under 300,000 clones, roughly 87% seen only once; the top ten take just under 3%. This TCR derives from a person aged 18-65 years who received the Ad26.COV2.S COVID-19 vaccine or a placebo. This sample comprised peripheral blood, obtained in a trial of Ad26.COV2.S vaccine versus placebo. This chain connects TRBV5-4 to TRBJ2-7; D possibly corresponds to TRBD2 (7 bases). The CDR3 nucleotides are TGTGCCAGCAGCCCCGCGGGGGCAATCTACGAGCAGTACTTC. Translating gives CASSPAGAIYEQYF.